The sequence of this T cell receptor (beta chain) was determined in a study of multiple sclerosis patients with progressive multifocal leukoencephalopathy. Study-level points and caveats: Less diverse TRB repertoires were suggested in most PML patients.

This clone was found a few times. Its specificity is unknown. The time point: 6 to 7 months of natalizumab therapy. The table came from immunoSEQ multiplex PCR; TCRdb's copy has only in-frame clones and leaves some out. The sample has tens of thousands of clones, nearly 90% seen once. CDR1 is MGHRA and CDR2 is YSYEKL in the germline V gene. Trimming took 3 bases from V and 4 from J, leaving 3 bases between them. CDR3 length: 12 amino acids. The sequences come from PBMCs, collected from a patient treated with natalizumab. The clonotype originates from a human donor with multiple sclerosis. The chain recombines TRBV4-1 with TRBJ1-4, with D unclear. The CDR3 reads CASSQGNEKLFF. The CDR3 coding sequence is TGCGCCAGCAGCCAGGGTAATGAAAAACTGTTTTTT.